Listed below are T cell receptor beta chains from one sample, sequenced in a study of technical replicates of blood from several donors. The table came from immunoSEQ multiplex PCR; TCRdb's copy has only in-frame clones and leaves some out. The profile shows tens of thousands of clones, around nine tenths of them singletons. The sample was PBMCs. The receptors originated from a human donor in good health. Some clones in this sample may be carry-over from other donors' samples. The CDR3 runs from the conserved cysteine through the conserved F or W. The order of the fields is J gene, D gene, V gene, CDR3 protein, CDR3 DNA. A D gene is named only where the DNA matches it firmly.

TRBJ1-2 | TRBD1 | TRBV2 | CASGTGRGYTF | TGTGCCTCCGGGACAGGGAGAGGCTACACCTTC
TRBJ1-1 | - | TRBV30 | CAWSGQENTEAFF | TGTGCCTGGAGTGGACAGGAGAACACTGAAGCTTTCTTT
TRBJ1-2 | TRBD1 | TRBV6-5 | CASRTGTVYGYTF | TGTGCCAGCAGAACCGGGACAGTCTATGGCTACACCTTC
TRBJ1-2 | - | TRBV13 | CASSSKGPAPYGYTF | TGTGCCAGCAGCTCCAAGGGGCCCGCACCCTATGGCTACACCTTC
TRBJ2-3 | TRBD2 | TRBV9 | CASSAGGRGTDTQYF | TGTGCCAGCAGCGCCGGCGGGAGAGGGACAGATACGCAGTATTTT
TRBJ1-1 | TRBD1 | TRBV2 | CASRDRSANTEAFF | TGTGCCAGCAGGGACAGGTCCGCGAACACTGAAGCTTTCTTT
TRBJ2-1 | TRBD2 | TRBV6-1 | CASSATGTSGYNEQFF | TGTGCCAGCAGTGCCACCGGGACTAGTGGTTACAATGAGCAGTTCTTC
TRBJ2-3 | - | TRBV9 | CASSVTSRERNTDTQYF | TGTGCCAGCAGCGTAACAAGTAGGGAGCGAAACACAGATACGCAGTATTTT
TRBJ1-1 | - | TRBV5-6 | CASSFRGRTEAFF | TGTGCCAGCAGCTTCAGGGGTCGCACTGAAGCTTTCTTT
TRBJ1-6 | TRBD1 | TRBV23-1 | CASSQSRQGDSPLHF | TGCGCCAGCAGTCAATCGAGACAGGGGGATTCACCCCTCCACTTT
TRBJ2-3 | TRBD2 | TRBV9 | CASSVGVAGSTDTQYF | TGTGCCAGCAGCGTAGGGGTAGCGGGGTCCACAGATACGCAGTATTTT
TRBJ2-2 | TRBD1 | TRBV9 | CASSVGTGNTGELFF | TGTGCCAGCAGCGTAGGGACAGGGAACACCGGGGAGCTGTTTTTT
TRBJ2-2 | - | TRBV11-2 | CASSEGNTGELFF | TGTGCCAGCAGCGAGGGGAACACCGGGGAGCTGTTTTTT
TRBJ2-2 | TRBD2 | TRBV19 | CASKPRTSGGSGELFF | TGTGCCAGTAAACCGCGAACTAGCGGGGGGTCCGGGGAGCTGTTTTTT
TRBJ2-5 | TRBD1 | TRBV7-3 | CASSARTGTQETQYF | TGTGCCAGCAGCGCGCGGACAGGGACACAAGAGACCCAGTACTTC
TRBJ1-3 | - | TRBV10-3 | CAISGSWTVSGNTIYF | TGTGCCATCAGTGGTTCATGGACTGTCTCTGGAAACACCATATATTTT
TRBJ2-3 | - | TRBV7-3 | CASSPWGQNTDTQYF | TGTGCCAGCAGCCCGTGGGGGCAGAATACAGATACGCAGTATTTT
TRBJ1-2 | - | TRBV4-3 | CASSQDGQGLGGYTF | TGCGCCAGCAGCCAAGATGGGCAGGGGTTAGGTGGCTACACCTTC
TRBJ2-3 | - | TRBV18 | CASSPPSGDTQYF | TGTGCCAGCTCACCACCGAGCGGAGATACGCAGTATTTT
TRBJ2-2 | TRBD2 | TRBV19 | CASSITASGIGELFF | TGTGCCAGTAGTATTACGGCTAGCGGGATCGGGGAGCTGTTTTTT
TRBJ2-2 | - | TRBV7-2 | CASSLGLAGTGELFF | TGTGCCAGCAGCTTAGGGCTAGCAGGCACCGGGGAGCTGTTTTTT
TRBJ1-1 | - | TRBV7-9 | CASSPATGNTEAFF | TGTGCCAGCAGCCCGGCGACAGGGAACACTGAAGCTTTCTTT
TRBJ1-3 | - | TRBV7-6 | CASSLDPQRNTIYF | TGTGCCAGCAGCTTAGACCCCCAGAGAAACACCATATATTTT
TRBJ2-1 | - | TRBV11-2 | CASSLRTAYNEQFF | TGTGCCAGCAGCTTACGGACTGCTTACAATGAGCAGTTCTTC
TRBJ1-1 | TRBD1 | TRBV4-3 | CASSQDRGVMNTEAFF | TGCGCCAGCAGCCAGGACAGGGGTGTGATGAACACTGAAGCTTTCTTT